Each of the 12 T cell receptor beta chains below was sequenced from the same sample in a study of tumor-infiltrating lymphocytes in glioblastoma multiforme. TCRB libraries came from RNA via three nested multiplex PCR rounds. Using its own MiXCR run on the multiplex PCR reads, TCRdb lists one record per CDR3 protein. The sample lists fewer than 25,000 distinct CDR3 sequences; around 68% were seen once. Sample: peripheral blood. These receptors were taken from a male donor with glioblastoma.

Here the CDR3 DNA reads TGTGCCAGCAGACCCCAGCCCAGCATGAACACTGAAGCTTTCTTT. Its protein product is CASRPQPSMNTEAFF. The chain carries TRBV6-1 and TRBJ1-1; D not resolved. With 6 bases removed from V and 0 bases from J, the gap between germline ends came to 14 bases. The CDR3 extends over 15 amino acids. CDR1 is MNHNS, CDR2 SASEGT, per germline.

This clonotype has only a few counts. A single base separates this from a much larger clone, so it may be a read error. V gene TRBV20-1 combines with J gene TRBJ1-1; TRBD1 agrees at 8 bases. This CDR3 is 15 amino acids long. CDR1 and CDR2 (germline): DFQATT, SNEGSKA (reference sequence). V shed 5 bases and J 0 bases; nucleotides not matched to a gene: 8. This CDR3 is CSARTGPRVNTEAFF. CDR3 bases: TGCAGTGCTCGGACAGGGCCAAGGGTGAACACTGAAGCTTTCTTT.

Comment on this clonotype: One end of the junction fails to match germline, which may point to a read error. The V gene is TRBV11-2, the J gene TRBJ2-2; D not resolved. This CDR3 comprises 16 residues. Per germline, CDR1 SGHAT and CDR2 FQNNGV. CDR3 sequence: CVSSISRGTNTGELFF. The CDR3 coding sequence is TGTGTCAGCAGCATCAGTAGAGGAACGAACACCGGGGAGCTGTTTTTT.

The CDR3 DNA follows: TGTGCCAGCAGTGAAGCGCCGCCGGGACTAGGTGACGAGCAGTACTTC. This translates into CASSEAPPGLGDEQYF. The chain employs TRBV2 and TRBJ2-7; 8 bases map to TRBD2. From germline, CDR1 is SNHLY and CDR2 FYNNEI. CDR3 length equals 16 residues. Trimming at V came to 0 bases and at J to 5 bases, leaving 9 bases not matched to a gene. The complete variable domain, with remaining parts taken from reference TRBV2 and TRBJ2-7, reads EPEVTQTPSHQVTQMGQEVILRCVPISNHLYFYWYRQILGQKVEFLVSFYNNEISEKSEIFDDQFSVERPDGSNFTLKIRSTKLEDSAMYFCASSEAPPGLGDEQYFGPGTRLTVT.

This clonotype was counted once. The rearrangement uses TRBV20-1 and TRBJ1-2; D is possibly TRBD1 (6 bases). The CDR3 runs 12 residues. V was clipped by 3 bases and J by 2 bases, with 7 bases between them. Germline V gene sequence: CDR1 DFQATT, CDR2 SNEGSKA (reference sequence). The CDR3 protein is CSARDSNYGYTF. The CDR3 coding sequence is TGCAGTGCTAGGGACAGCAACTATGGCTACACCTTC.

As regards this clonotype: One junction end does not reproduce the germline sequence, and a read error may be involved. V is TRBV5-4 and J is TRBJ2-7, with 7 nucleotides matching TRBD1. CDR3 length equals 13 residues. Germline V lookup: CDR1 SGHNT, CDR2 YYREEE (reference sequence). CDR3 bases: TGTGCCAACAGCTTAATGGGACAGTACGAGCAGTACTTC. The encoded protein is CANSLMGQYEQYF.

Concerning this clonotype: One end of the junction does not line up with germline, which may come from a read error. The chain joins TRBV5-1 to TRBJ1-2, with TRBD1 as a possible D gene (5 bases). The CDR3 totals 16 residues. The germline V gene encodes CDR1 SGHRS and CDR2 YFSETQ. CDR3 DNA sequence: TGCGCCAGCAGCACGGCCGGGGCACAAGCTAACTATGGCTACCCCTTC. Encoded protein: CASSTAGAQANYGYPF. Drawing the rest from reference TRBV5-1 and TRBJ1-2, the complete variable domain is KAGVTQTPRYLIKTRGQQVTLSCSPISGHRSVSWYQQTPGQGLQFLFEYFSETQRNKGNFPGRFSGRQFSNSRSEMNVSTLELGDSALYLCASSTAGAQANYGYPFGSGTRLTVV.

The chain uses TRBV5-1 and TRBJ2-5; tentatively, D is TRBD1 or TRBD2 (5 bases each). There are 15 residues in the CDR3. V dropped 2 bases and J dropped 0 bases, with 11 bases sitting between them. CDR1 is SGHRS and CDR2 is YFSETQ in the germline V gene. The CDR3 coding sequence is TGCGCCAGCAGCTTTGGTGGGGGTGACCAAGAGACCCAGTACTTC. Residues: CASSFGGGDQETQYF.

The chain links TRBV13 to TRBJ2-3; D is ambiguous. This CDR3 comprises 14 residues. Germline CDR1 PRHDT, CDR2 FYEKMQ (reference sequence). V lost 5 bases, J lost 6 bases, and 15 bases lay in between. The CDR3 loop is CASSPAPKTDTQYF. DNA for the CDR3: TGTGCCAGCAGCCCAGCCCCCAAAACGGATACGCAGTATTTT.

This clonotype was counted ten times or more. The rearrangement uses TRBV12-3 or TRBV12-4 and TRBJ2-1; 13 bases line up with TRBD2. The junction had 11 bases not matched to a gene; V was cut back by 6 bases and J by 0 bases. The CDR3 sequence is 19 residues long. The CDR3 loop is CASRRTTSGRTSSYNEQFF. CDR3 coding DNA: TGTGCCAGCAGACGCACGACTAGCGGGAGGACGAGCTCCTACAATGAGCAGTTCTTC.

The chain joins TRBV11-2 to TRBJ2-3; D gene ambiguous. CDR1 and CDR2 from the germline V gene are SGHAT and FQNNGV. CDR3 size: 17 residues. The CDR3 here is CAISLEYVPAHVNTQYF. CDR3 nucleotide sequence: TGTGCTATCAGCTTAGAATACGTCCCAGCCCATGTGAATACGCAGTATTTT.

This clonotype has a handful of counts. This chain uses TRBV28 with TRBJ2-5, with D perhaps given as TRBD1 or TRBD2 (6 bases each). Germline-derived CDR1 and CDR2 are MDHEN and SYDVKM. The CDR3 sequence is 14 residues long. V lost 5 bases and J 6 bases, leaving 16 bases between the germline ends. The CDR3 DNA follows: TGTGCCAGCAGTGAGACTAGGGGGGCTCAGACCCAGTACTTC. Its protein product is CASSETRGAQTQYF.